This T cell receptor (beta chain) appears in the sequencing data of a study of blood T cell repertoires in COVID-19. Study-level information: Sites in the United States, Italy and Spain provided acute and convalescent COVID-19 samples. T cells, B-cell-depleted T cells, or PBMCs provided the cDNA or gDNA that served as material.

In germline, CDR1 is MDHEN, CDR2 SYDVKM. There are 15 residues in the CDR3. J lost 8 bases, V lost 5 bases, and 7 bases had no gene match. The method was immunoSEQ multiplex PCR; TCRdb's version includes in-frame clones alone and lacks a portion of them. The table lists under 250,000 clones, roughly 88% of them singletons. This clone was counted only a few times. This TCR was sampled from an elderly man with acute or convalescent COVID-19. Sequencing was performed on peripheral blood. The chain recombines TRBV28 with TRBJ2-1, with 12 bases aligning to TRBD2. For the CDR3, the DNA is TGTGCCAGCAGTATACTAGCGGGAGGCTTTGATGAGCAGTTCTTC. Translation gives CASSILAGGFDEQFF.